This T cell receptor (beta chain) is drawn from a study of blood T cells in healthy people across ages (dated by TCRdb to between 2015 and 2017). Regarding the study in general: Template switching captured roughly one uniquely barcoded TCR beta cDNA molecule per two T cells in model experiments. To track age-related changes in TCR beta repertoire diversity, the study relied on deep sequencing normalized with unique cDNA molecular identifiers. Donors were grouped into four age groups: young (average 16 years), middle-aged (about 38), aged (over 55) and long-lived (around 82). To avoid experimental bias, donors of different ages were distributed randomly across sequencing lanes. The study analyzed two additional independent replicas of 1 million unique cDNA reads from the same blood draw for two donors, one aged 18 to 29 and one aged 80 or older.

The CDR3 runs 13 amino acids, cysteine and phenylalanine included. Only the CDR3 region is kept as DNA, spanning 39 bases read in frame from base 1. The germline V gene (reference sequence) gives CDR1 as GTSNPN and CDR2 as SVGIG. V is reduced by 4 bases and J by 2 bases, leaving a spacing of 11 bases between them. Summary of the overall study and its limitations: Because the CMV infection status of the donors was unknown, age-related changes in expanded clonotypes may potentially have been confounded. Bulk unsorted PBMC profiling prevented conclusive comparison of naive and antigen-experienced compartments. There was a strong correlation between observed TCR beta diversity and the percentage of naive T cells measured by flow cytometry. Total diversity estimates from one million sequenced T cells were considered lower bounds and underestimates. Compared with the aged group, the long-lived group had more naive CD4+ T cells, fewer expanded clones and increased TCR diversity, a pattern suggesting age selection. As age increased, observed TCR beta diversity per million T cells dropped in a roughly linear way, and a significant reduction was already evident by age 40.

The library was prepared using 5' RACE. TCRdb lists the instrument as Illumina HiSeq 2500. The second PCR ran for roughly 7 to 12 cycles and used a J-beta primer mix along with a sample-barcoded 5' primer. Each TCR beta cDNA molecule received a unique molecular identifier from a template-switch 5' adaptor carrying 12 random nucleotides. Each sample yielded at least 3 million CDR3-containing paired-end reads. The Mint cDNA synthesis kit, primed by a TRBC-specific oligonucleotide, was used to synthesize first-strand cDNA from all RNA. All cDNA was treated with uracil-DNA glycosylase and then went through a first 18-cycle PCR with the universal primers M1SS and BC2_uni_R. The published analysis was carried out like this. Each sample was normalized by randomly selecting 1 million high-quality reads, each carrying a distinct molecular identifier. Instead of being binned into consensus sequences, reads that shared molecular identifiers were thrown out. CDR3 identification, clonotype clustering and error correction used MiTCR with a Q25 quality threshold and the strictest error-elimination algorithm. A nonparametric unseen species model with Euler transformation was used to estimate a lower bound on total TCR beta diversity. TCRdb reran the public reads through fastp at Q25 and MiXCR, keeping productive beta chains. Entries that share a CDR3 protein sequence are merged under the most common genes and DNA. TCRdb, not the authors, supplied the V and J calls. This sample has 1.2 million to 1.5 million distinct CDR3 sequences in its table, and approximately 60% of those were observed once. The ten largest clones take up 6.5% to 8.5% of the sample.

Systemically healthy Caucasian individuals from Russia, 35 to 50 in total and aged about 6 to 95 years, were included as donors. Each donor gave ten milliliters of peripheral blood, collected into EDTA-treated Vacutainer tubes. PBMCs were isolated by Ficoll-Paque density-gradient centrifugation, with at least 6 million obtained per sample. Trizol reagent was used to extract total RNA from PBMCs, with at least 6 micrograms per sample. For every donor, flow cytometry on a PBMC aliquot measured the percentage of naive CD45RAhigh/CD27high T cells. Turning to this clonotype: The antigen this receptor binds is unknown. No base qualities exist here, and no much larger clone lies one base off it.

The chain couples TRBV30 to TRBJ1-1; the D gene lacks a confident call. Source material: blood. This TCR came from a man aged 18 to 35 in good health. The DNA is as follows: TGTGCCTGGACTCCCTGGGATAACACTGAAGCTTTCTTT. This gives the protein CAWTPWDNTEAFF.